This is a list of T cell receptor beta chains from one sample in a study of cytomegalovirus exposure and HLA in healthy donors. The repertoire was sequenced with immunoSEQ multiplex PCR; TCRdb's copy has only in-frame clones and lacks some. The table includes 200,000 or so clones, about four fifths detected once. The sample comprised PBMCs. These receptors originate from a boy younger than 18 in good health and CMV-seronegative. CDR3s include the opening cysteine and the closing phenylalanine or tryptophan. D genes are given only for firm matches. Some rows mark clone size as missing; the rest say once, few, many or name a class of expanded clone.

size	D	J	V	CDR3	DNA
-	TRBD2	TRBJ2-7	TRBV5-1	CASSSLAGWYEQYF	TGCGCCAGCAGCTCTCTAGCGGGGTGGTACGAGCAGTACTTC
-	-	TRBJ1-1	TRBV19	CASSMKWTANTEAFF	TGTGCCAGTAGTATGAAATGGACAGCGAACACTGAAGCTTTCTTT
-	TRBD1	TRBJ2-6	TRBV5-1	CASSWTGGSGANVLTF	TGCGCCAGCAGCTGGACAGGGGGCTCTGGGGCCAACGTCCTGACTTTC
-	-	TRBJ1-1	TRBV5-4	CASSLDARDTEAFF	TGTGCCAGCAGCTTGGATGCCCGGGACACTGAAGCTTTCTTT
-	-	TRBJ2-7	TRBV30	CASVAGKSSYEQYF	TGTGCCTCAGTGGCCGGGAAAAGCTCCTACGAGCAGTACTTC
-	TRBD1	TRBJ1-3	TRBV9	CASSGDRVLQGNTIYF	TGTGCCAGCAGCGGTGACAGGGTTCTTCAGGGAAACACCATATATTTT
once	-	TRBJ2-1	TRBV27	CASTQGGPYNEQFF	TGTGCCAGCACCCAGGGGGGACCTTACAATGAGCAGTTCTTC
-	-	TRBJ1-1	TRBV5-1	CASSLDSKMNTEAFF	TGCGCCAGCAGCTTGGACAGTAAGATGAACACTGAAGCTTTCTTT
once	-	TRBJ2-1	TRBV5-1	CASKERSSYNEQFF	TGCGCCAGCAAGGAGCGGAGCTCCTACAATGAGCAGTTCTTC
-	TRBD2	TRBJ2-1	TRBV6-1	CASSEELAGAYNEQFF	TGTGCCAGCAGTGAAGAACTAGCGGGGGCCTACAATGAGCAGTTCTTC
-	TRBD1	TRBJ2-3	TRBV5-4	CASSFRQGPQYF	TGTGCCAGCAGCTTCCGACAGGGCCCGCAGTATTTT
-	TRBD1	TRBJ1-6	TRBV5-1	CASSSSSGGSNSPLHF	TGCGCCAGCAGCTCATCCTCAGGGGGGAGTAATTCACCCCTCCACTTT
-	-	TRBJ1-2	TRBV27	CASSYGRGNYGYTF	TGTGCCAGCAGTTACGGGCGGGGGAACTATGGCTACACCTTC
few	-	TRBJ1-5	TRBV5-5	CASSLPPGQPQHF	TGTGCCAGCAGCTTGCCACCGGGTCAGCCCCAGCATTTT
-	TRBD1	TRBJ1-2	TRBV30	CAGDSYGYTF	TGTGCCGGGGACAGCTATGGCTACACCTTC
-	-	TRBJ2-7	TRBV5-1	CASSLYGSLDYEQYF	TGCGCCAGCAGCTTGTATGGCAGTCTAGACTACGAGCAGTACTTC
-	-	TRBJ2-1	TRBV5-1	CASSFHGQGISSGRNNEQFF	TGCGCCAGCAGCTTTCATGGACAGGGGATTTCTAGCGGGAGAAACAATGAGCAGTTCTTC
-	-	TRBJ1-4	TRBV7-8	CASSLAPTATNEKLFF	TGTGCCAGCAGCTTAGCTCCGACAGCAACTAATGAAAAACTGTTTTTT
-	-	TRBJ2-1	TRBV6-5	CASSYLGGFNEQFF	TGTGCCAGCAGTTACCTAGGAGGATTCAATGAGCAGTTCTTC
few	TRBD1	TRBJ2-5	TRBV7-2	CASSLEAGQGEETQYF	TGTGCCAGCAGCTTAGAAGCCGGACAGGGCGAAGAGACCCAGTACTTC
-	TRBD2	TRBJ2-1	TRBV11-2	CASSVRLAAEWWQTNEQFF	TGTGCCAGCAGCGTGAGACTAGCCGCTGAGTGGTGGCAGACCAATGAGCAGTTCTTC